Below are 10 T cell receptor beta chains sequenced from a single sample in a study of cytomegalovirus exposure and HLA in healthy donors. Researchers ran the PCR with 60 Vbeta and 13 Jbeta primers. Assay used: immunoSEQ multiplex PCR; TCRdb lists only in-frame clones, some missing. The table lists around 130,000 clones, roughly 82% of them singletons, with approximately 6.3% in the top ten. Sequencing was performed on PBMCs. The receptors come from a young man in good health and CMV-seropositive.

V and J are TRBV19 and TRBJ2-2; 8 nucleotides agree with TRBD2. After removal of 5 bases from V and 5 bases from J, the junction contained 13 bases not matched to a gene. This CDR3 comprises 17 residues. Germline CDR1 and CDR2: LNHDA and SQIVND (reference sequence). For the CDR3, the DNA is TGTGCCAGTAGTCCACTCTGGCGGGGGGCCGGAACCGGGGAGCTGTTTTTT. Its translation: CASSPLWRGAGTGELFF.

A word on this clone: The junction does not match germline at one end; this may be a read error. The chain recombines TRBV6-5 with TRBJ2-7; a weak D match, TRBD1 (6 bases). Germline V CDR1 and CDR2: MNHEY, SVGAGI. The length of the CDR3 is 15 residues. The CDR3 DNA is TGTGCCGGCAGTTACGTAACAGGGAGCTCCTACGAGCAGTACTTC. It specifies CAGSYVTGSSYEQYF.

The chain is built from TRBV14 and TRBJ1-2; no firm D call. V was pared by 3 bases and J by 4 bases, with 12 bases between. The CDR3 has 14 amino acids. Germline values: CDR1 SGHDN, CDR2 FVKESK. This CDR3 reads CASSHIGQVYGYTF. The CDR3 region has the DNA TGTGCCAGCAGCCATATCGGCCAGGTCTATGGCTACACCTTC.

The chain uses TRBV18 and TRBJ1-6, with 9 bases identical to TRBD1. V lost 6 bases and J lost 5; bases outside the gene matches: 5. The germline CDR1 and CDR2 sequences are KGHSH and LQKENI. CDR3 length equals 15 residues. This CDR3 reads CASSPDRGDNSPLHF. The CDR3 DNA reads TGTGCCAGCTCTCCCGACAGGGGGGATAATTCACCCCTCCACTTT.

This chain joins TRBV7-8 and TRBJ1-5; D is unresolved. CDR1 and CDR2 (germline): SGHVS, FQNEAQ. V gave up 10 bases and J gave up 6 bases, with 19 bases separating them. The CDR3 has 14 residues. The CDR3 region is CATYPPGSAQPQHF. The DNA of the CDR3 is TGTGCCACCTACCCCCCGGGGTCCGCTCAGCCCCAGCATTTT.

The chain joins TRBV27 to TRBJ2-3; a possible D gene is TRBD1 (5 bases). V was shortened by 6 bases and J by 3 bases, with 16 bases between the two germline ends. CDR3 length: 15 residues. CDR1 and CDR2 from the germline V gene are MNHEY and SMNVEV (reference sequence). The CDR3 DNA reads as TGTGCCAGCAGGATATCTTGGGGCGCAACAGATACGCAGTATTTT. Its translation: CASRISWGATDTQYF.

The chain links TRBV19 to TRBJ2-1; TRBD2 agrees at 8 bases. CDR3 size: 13 residues. From germline, CDR1 is LNHDA and CDR2 SQIVND (reference sequence). V lost 6 bases and J lost 4; bases outside the gene matches: 2. CDR3 amino acids: CASSGRGYNEQFF. CDR3 DNA: TGTGCCAGTAGCGGGAGGGGGTACAATGAGCAGTTCTTC.

This clone was recorded once. The chain employs TRBV28 and TRBJ1-6; D remains unclear. Germline V gene sequence: CDR1 MDHEN, CDR2 SYDVKM. The CDR3 contains 11 residues. The ends were cut back, 5 bases at V and 8 bases at J, with 4 bases in the middle. Written as DNA, the CDR3 is TGTGCCAGCAGTATCTATTCACCCCTCCACTTT. Encoded protein: CASSIYSPLHF.

The V gene is TRBV5-4, the J gene TRBJ1-1; D perhaps matches TRBD1 (5 bases). The CDR3 runs 13 residues. Germline V gene sequence: CDR1 SGHNT, CDR2 YYREEE (reference sequence). V gave up 0 bases and J gave up 11 bases, with 14 bases separating them. CDR3 nucleotide sequence: TGTGCCAGCAGCTTGGATGTGGGGCAGAAGGCTTTCTTT. Amino acids: CASSLDVGQKAFF.

V usage is TRBV14 and J usage is TRBJ2-7; TRBD2 agrees at 9 bases. V was clipped by 6 bases and J by 4 bases; unmatched bases: 4. The germline gives CDR1 SGHDN, CDR2 FVKESK. This CDR3 has 13 amino acids. CDR3 DNA sequence: TGTGCCAGCAGGTCGACTAGCGGATACGAGCAGTACTTC. Protein product: CASRSTSGYEQYF. Looking up the rest from reference TRBV14 and TRBJ2-7 gives the full variable domain: EAGVTQFPSHSVIEKGQTVTLRCDPISGHDNLYWYRRVMGKEIKFLLHFVKESKQDESGMPNNRFLAERTGGTYSTLKVQPAELEDSGVYFCASRSTSGYEQYFGPGTRLTVT.